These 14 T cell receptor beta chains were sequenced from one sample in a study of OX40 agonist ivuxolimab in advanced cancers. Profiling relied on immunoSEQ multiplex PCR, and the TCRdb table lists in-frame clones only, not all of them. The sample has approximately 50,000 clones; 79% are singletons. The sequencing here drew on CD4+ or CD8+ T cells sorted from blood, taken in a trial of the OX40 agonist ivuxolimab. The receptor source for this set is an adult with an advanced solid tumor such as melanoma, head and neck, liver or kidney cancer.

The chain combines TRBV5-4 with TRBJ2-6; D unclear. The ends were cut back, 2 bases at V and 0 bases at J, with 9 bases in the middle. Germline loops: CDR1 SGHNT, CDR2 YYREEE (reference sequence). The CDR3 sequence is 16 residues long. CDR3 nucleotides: TGTGCCAGCAGCTTAGTTTCCCTCTCTGGGGCCAACGTCCTGACTTTC. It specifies CASSLVSLSGANVLTF. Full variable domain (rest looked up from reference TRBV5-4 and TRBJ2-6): ETGVTQSPTHLIKTRGQQVTLRCSSQSGHNTVSWYQQALGQGPQFIFQYYREEENGRGNFPPRFSGLQFPNYSSELNVNALELDDSALYLCASSLVSLSGANVLTFGAGSRLTVL.

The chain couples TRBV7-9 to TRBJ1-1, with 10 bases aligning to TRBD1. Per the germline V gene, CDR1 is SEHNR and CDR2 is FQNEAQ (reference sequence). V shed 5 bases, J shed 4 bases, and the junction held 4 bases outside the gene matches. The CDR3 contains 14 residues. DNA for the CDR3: TGTGCCAGCAGCCGGGACAGGGGCGGCACTGAAGCTTTCTTT. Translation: CASSRDRGGTEAFF.

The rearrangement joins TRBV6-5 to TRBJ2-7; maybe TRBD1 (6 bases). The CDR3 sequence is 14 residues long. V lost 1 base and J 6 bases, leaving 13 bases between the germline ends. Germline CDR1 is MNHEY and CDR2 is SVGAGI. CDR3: CASSYWQGPIEQYF. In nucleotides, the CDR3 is TGTGCCAGCAGTTACTGGCAGGGGCCCATCGAGCAGTACTTC.

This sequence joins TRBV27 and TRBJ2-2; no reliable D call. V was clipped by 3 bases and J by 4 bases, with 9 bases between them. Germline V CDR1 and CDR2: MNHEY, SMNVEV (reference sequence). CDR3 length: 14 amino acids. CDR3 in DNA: TGTGCCAGCAGTTTTACTGGGATCACCGGGGAGCTGTTTTTT. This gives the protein CASSFTGITGELFF.

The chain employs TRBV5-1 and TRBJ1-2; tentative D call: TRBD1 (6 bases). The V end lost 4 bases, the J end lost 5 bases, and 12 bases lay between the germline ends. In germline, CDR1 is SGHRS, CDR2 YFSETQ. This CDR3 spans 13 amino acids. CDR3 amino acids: CASSPQGDYGYTF. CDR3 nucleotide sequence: TGCGCCAGCAGCCCACAGGGAGATTATGGCTACACCTTC.

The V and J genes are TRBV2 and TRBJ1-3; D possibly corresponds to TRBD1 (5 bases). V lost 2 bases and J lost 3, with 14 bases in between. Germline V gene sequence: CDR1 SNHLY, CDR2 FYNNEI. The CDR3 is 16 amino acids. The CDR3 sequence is CASSELTGGVGNTIYF. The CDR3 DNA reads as TGTGCCAGCAGTGAACTTACGGGGGGAGTTGGAAACACCATATATTTT.

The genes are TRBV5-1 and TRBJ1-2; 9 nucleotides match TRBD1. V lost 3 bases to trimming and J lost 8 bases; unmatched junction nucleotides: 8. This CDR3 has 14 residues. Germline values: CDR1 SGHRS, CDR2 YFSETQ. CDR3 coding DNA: TGCGCCAGCAGCTCTTGGCGACAGGGGGAAGGCTACACCTTC. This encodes CASSSWRQGEGYTF. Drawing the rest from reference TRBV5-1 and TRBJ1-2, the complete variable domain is KAGVTQTPRYLIKTRGQQVTLSCSPISGHRSVSWYQQTPGQGLQFLFEYFSETQRNKGNFPGRFSGRQFSNSRSEMNVSTLELGDSALYLCASSSWRQGEGYTFGSGTRLTVV.

Here the CDR3 reads CASSLRGLLSYEQYF. Here the CDR3 DNA reads TGTGCCAGCAGCTTAAGGGGACTCCTTTCCTACGAGCAGTACTTC. V is TRBV13 and J is TRBJ2-7; the D gene is possibly TRBD2 (6 bases). Trimming shortened V by 2 bases and J by 1 base, and 12 bases separated the two germline ends. The germline CDR1 and CDR2 sequences are PRHDT and FYEKMQ (reference sequence). The CDR3 totals 15 residues.

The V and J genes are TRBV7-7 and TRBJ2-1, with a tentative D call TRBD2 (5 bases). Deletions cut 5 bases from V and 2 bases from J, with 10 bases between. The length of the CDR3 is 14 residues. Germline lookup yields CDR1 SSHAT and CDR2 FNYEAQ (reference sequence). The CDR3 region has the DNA TGTGCCAGCAGCCCTAGCTCTACCTACAATGAGCAGTTCTTC. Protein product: CASSPSSTYNEQFF.

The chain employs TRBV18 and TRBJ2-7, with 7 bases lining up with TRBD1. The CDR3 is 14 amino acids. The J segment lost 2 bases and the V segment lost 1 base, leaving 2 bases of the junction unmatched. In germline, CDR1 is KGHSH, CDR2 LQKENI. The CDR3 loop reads CASSPQGAAYEQYF. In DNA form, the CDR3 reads TGTGCCAGCTCACCACAGGGGGCGGCCTACGAGCAGTACTTC.

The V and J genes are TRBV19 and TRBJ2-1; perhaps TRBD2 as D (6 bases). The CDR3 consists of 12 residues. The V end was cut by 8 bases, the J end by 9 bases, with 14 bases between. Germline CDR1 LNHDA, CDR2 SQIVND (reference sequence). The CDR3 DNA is TGTGCCAGTGGGAGGCACCTCAGTGAGCAGTTCTTC. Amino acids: CASGRHLSEQFF.

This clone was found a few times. The DNA for the CDR3 is TGTGCCAGTAGGGATGGACAGGGAGGGCAGCCCCAGCATTTT. Protein product: CASRDGQGGQPQHF. The chain carries TRBV19 and TRBJ1-5; 8 bases agree with TRBD1. This CDR3 has 14 residues. The trim removed 6 bases at V and 7 bases at J, leaving 8 bases unmatched. Germline values: CDR1 LNHDA, CDR2 SQIVND (reference sequence).

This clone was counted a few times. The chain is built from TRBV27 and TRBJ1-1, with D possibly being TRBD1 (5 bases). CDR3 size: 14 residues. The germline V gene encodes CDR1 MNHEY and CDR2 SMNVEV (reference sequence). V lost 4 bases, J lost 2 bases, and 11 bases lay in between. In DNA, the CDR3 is TGTGCCAGCAGTTCCCCGACAGCTAACACTGAAGCTTTCTTT. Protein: CASSSPTANTEAFF.

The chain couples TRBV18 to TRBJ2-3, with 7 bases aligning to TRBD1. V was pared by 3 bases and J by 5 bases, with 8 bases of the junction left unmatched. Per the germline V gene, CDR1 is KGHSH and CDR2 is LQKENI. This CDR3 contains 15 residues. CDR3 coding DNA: TGTGCCAGCTCACCCTACAGGGGTCGGGGAGATACGCAGTATTTT. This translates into CASSPYRGRGDTQYF.